The 32 T cell receptor beta chains reported below all come from one sample, sequenced in a study of T cell responses to AZD1222 COVID-19 vaccine. TCRdb's copy holds only in-frame clones and misses some; the assay was immunoSEQ multiplex PCR. The table includes roughly 56,000 clones, 65% to 85% detected once. Sequenced material: peripheral blood, taken 28 days after the second AZD1222 dose. The receptors derive from an adult who received the AZD1222 COVID-19 vaccine.

This clone was counted a single time. This chain connects TRBV30 to TRBJ1-3; D remains ambiguous. The V end was cut by 6 bases, the J end by 4 bases, with 10 bases between. Germline assignment: CDR1 GTSNPN and CDR2 SVGIG (reference sequence). The CDR3 is made up of 12 amino acids. Written as DNA, the CDR3 is TGTGCCTGCTTCTCCGGGGGAAACACCATATATTTT. As protein: CACFSGGNTIYF.

In its sample, this clone was seen once. The chain links TRBV6-5 to TRBJ2-7; D remains ambiguous. Germline CDR1 reads MNHEY; CDR2 reads SVGAGI. The CDR3 length is 12 residues. The V gene lost 7 bases and the J gene lost 0 bases, with 7 bases spanning the gap. The chain's CDR3 is CASTSASYEQYF. The CDR3 DNA reads TGTGCCAGCACATCAGCCTCCTACGAGCAGTACTTC.

The V call is TRBV6-5, the J call TRBJ2-7; D remains unclear. Germline loops: CDR1 MNHEY, CDR2 SVGAGI. V dropped 0 bases and J dropped 4 bases, with 13 bases sitting between them. The CDR3 runs 15 residues. CDR3 amino acids: CASSYSSQQTYEQYF. The CDR3 DNA reads as TGTGCCAGCAGTTACTCTTCCCAGCAGACTTACGAGCAGTACTTC.

The rearrangement joins TRBV2 to TRBJ2-3, with D hard to call. This CDR3 contains 14 residues. V lost 3 bases and J lost 7, with 14 bases in between. From germline, CDR1 is SNHLY and CDR2 FYNNEI. This chain's CDR3 is CASSDPNRRHTQYF. For the CDR3, the DNA is TGTGCCAGCAGTGACCCCAATCGGCGTCATACGCAGTATTTT.

CDR3 sequence (DNA): TGTGCCAGTCTTGGACTACCCACCTACGAGCAGTACTTC. Translation gives CASLGLPTYEQYF. The rearrangement uses TRBV28 and TRBJ2-7, with D possibly TRBD2 on 6 matching bases. Trimming cost V 9 bases and J 2 bases, with 14 bases left between them. Germline assignment: CDR1 MDHEN and CDR2 SYDVKM. This CDR3 spans 13 amino acids.

This chain uses TRBV28 with TRBJ2-4; maybe TRBD2 (6 bases). With 3 bases removed from V and 4 bases from J, the gap between germline ends came to 10 bases. CDR1 and CDR2 from the germline V gene are MDHEN and SYDVKM. The CDR3 spans 14 residues. The CDR3 sequence is CASSFSRGKNIQYF. CDR3 in DNA: TGTGCCAGCAGTTTTTCCCGGGGGAAAAACATTCAGTACTTC.

This clone was counted a few times. V gene TRBV19 combines with J gene TRBJ1-2, with a tentative D call TRBD1 (6 bases). This CDR3 spans 14 amino acids. Trimming removed 5 bases at V and 4 bases at J, with 14 bases between. Germline values: CDR1 LNHDA, CDR2 SQIVND (reference sequence). CDR3 nucleotides: TGTGCCAGTAGTTCCGGACAGCCCCTCTATGGCTACACCTTC. Its protein is CASSSGQPLYGYTF.

The chain joins TRBV14 to TRBJ2-7; tentatively, D is TRBD1 or TRBD2 (5 bases each). This CDR3 region has 15 residues. From germline, CDR1 is SGHDN and CDR2 FVKESK. Trimming left V 3 bases short and J 2 bases short, with 14 bases between. The CDR3 DNA follows: TGTGCCAGCAGCCAGGATGGGGGTATCCCCTACGAGCAGTACTTC. Its translation: CASSQDGGIPYEQYF.

The V call is TRBV5-1, the J call TRBJ1-2; maybe TRBD1 (5 bases). Germline V gene sequence: CDR1 SGHRS, CDR2 YFSETQ. V was trimmed by 6 bases and J by 4 bases, leaving 22 bases between them. This CDR3 contains 16 residues. For the CDR3, the DNA is TGCGCCAGCACCGAGTTACCAGAACAGGCCGGCTATGGCTACACCTTC. Translating gives CASTELPEQAGYGYTF.

This chain links TRBV3-1 (or the pseudogene TRBV3-2) with TRBJ2-7, with 8 bases aligning to TRBD1. CDR1 is LGHDT, CDR2 YNNKEL, per germline (reference sequence). V gave up 3 bases and J gave up 1 base; unmatched junction bases: 5. There are 15 residues in the CDR3. The CDR3 reads CASSHSGDRSYEQYF. CDR3 nucleotide sequence: TGTGCCAGCAGCCATTCCGGGGACAGGTCCTACGAGCAGTACTTC.

J is TRBJ1-5 and V is TRBV6-2 or TRBV6-3; TRBD1 is a possible D gene (6 bases). Trimming stripped 0 bases from V and 2 bases from J, with 11 bases between. CDR1 and CDR2 (germline): MNHEY, SVGEGT. The CDR3 is 16 residues long. The CDR3 region has the DNA TGTGCCAGCAGTTACTCCCAGGCAGGGGGCAATCAGCCCCAGCATTTT. Amino acid sequence: CASSYSQAGGNQPQHF.

The chain recombines TRBV9 with TRBJ1-6; maybe TRBD1 (6 bases). CDR3 size: 16 residues. V gave up 4 bases and J gave up 7 bases, with 18 bases separating them. From germline, CDR1 is SGDLS and CDR2 YYNGEE. The CDR3 DNA reads as TGTGCCAGCAGCCACGACGGACAGCCGCGGAATTCACCCCTCCACTTT. Translating gives CASSHDGQPRNSPLHF.

The chain uses TRBV27 and TRBJ2-3, with unresolved D. Germline values: CDR1 MNHEY, CDR2 SMNVEV (reference sequence). The CDR3 runs to 14 residues. Trimming pared 0 bases from V and 3 bases from J, leaving 7 bases between. The CDR3 coding sequence is TGTGCCAGCAGTTTATCAAGACTGACAGATACGCAGTATTTT. Translated: CASSLSRLTDTQYF.

The gene calls are TRBV9 and TRBJ1-2, with D unresolved. V lost 0 bases, J lost 8 bases, and 17 bases lay in between. CDR1 and CDR2 from the germline V gene are SGDLS and YYNGEE. The CDR3 length is 15 residues. Here the CDR3 DNA reads TGTGCCAGCAGCGTAGTTGACACCTTAGTGGAAGGCTACACCTTC. It encodes CASSVVDTLVEGYTF. Full variable domain (rest looked up from reference TRBV9 and TRBJ1-2): DSGVTQTPKHLITATGQRVTLRCSPRSGDLSVYWYQQSLDQGLQFLIQYYNGEERAKGNILERFSAQQFPDLHSELNLSSLELGDSALYFCASSVVDTLVEGYTFGSGTRLTVV.

The chain carries TRBV2 and TRBJ2-7; 8 bases agree with TRBD2. V trimming: 5 bases; J trimming: 0 bases; junction bases outside the gene matches: 3. Germline CDR1 is SNHLY and CDR2 is FYNNEI. This CDR3 has 14 residues. The CDR3 is CASSTGTSSYEQYF. The DNA of the CDR3 is TGTGCCAGCAGTACCGGGACTAGCTCCTACGAGCAGTACTTC.

This clone was detected a few times. The chain is built from TRBV20-1 and TRBJ2-7; the D gene is possibly TRBD2 (5 bases). In germline, CDR1 is DFQATT, CDR2 SNEGSKA (reference sequence). V lost 3 bases and J lost 7, with 16 bases in between. The CDR3 loop spans 13 amino acids. DNA of the CDR3: TGCAGTGCTAGTCACGGGGTAACGGGTGAGCAGTACTTC. It yields the protein CSASHGVTGEQYF.

The CDR3 DNA sequence: TGTGCCAGCAGCTTATTGACTAGCGGGTACGAGCAGTACTTC. It codes for CASSLLTSGYEQYF. This chain links TRBV5-6 with TRBJ2-7, with 10 bases aligning to TRBD2. Germline V gene lookup returns CDR1 SGHDT and CDR2 YYEEEE. This CDR3 is built from 14 residues. V was pared by 2 bases and J by 4 bases, with 3 bases of the junction left unmatched.

The rearrangement links TRBV19 to TRBJ1-5; 11 bases agree with TRBD1. The CDR3 consists of 16 residues. Germline CDR1 LNHDA, CDR2 SQIVND (reference sequence). V was pared by 9 bases and J by 2 bases, with 9 bases of the junction left unmatched. The CDR3 DNA follows: TGTGCCAGCTCCGGGACAGGGGGTCGTGGCAATCAGCCCCAGCATTTT. This sequence encodes CASSGTGGRGNQPQHF. Full variable domain (rest looked up from reference TRBV19 and TRBJ1-5): DGGITQSPKYLFRKEGQNVTLSCEQNLNHDAMYWYRQDPGQGLRLIYYSQIVNDFQKGDIAEGYSVSREKKESFPLTVTSAQKNPTAFYLCASSGTGGRGNQPQHFGDGTRLSIL.

This sequence joins TRBV5-4 and TRBJ2-7; TRBD1 aligns across 9 bases. Trimming took 0 bases from V and 5 from J; bases not matched to a gene: 6. There are 15 residues in the CDR3. Germline V gives CDR1 SGHNT, CDR2 YYREEE (reference sequence). The CDR3 nucleotides are TGTGCCAGCAGCTTGGGGGGACAGGGCAGGGACGAGCAGTACTTC. Protein product: CASSLGGQGRDEQYF.

This clone was detected only a few times. The gene calls are TRBV21-1 and TRBJ1-3. TRBV21-1 is annotated as a pseudogene. There are 19 residues in the CDR3. The CDR3 reads CASSKWVGIRPPSGNTIYF. In DNA form, the CDR3 reads TGTGCCAGCAGCAAATGGGTCGGAATCCGACCTCCCTCTGGAAACACCATATATTTT.

The chain couples TRBV19 to TRBJ1-4, with D hard to call. In germline, CDR1 is LNHDA, CDR2 SQIVND (reference sequence). The length of the CDR3 is 13 residues. Trimming removed 6 bases from V and 6 bases from J, with 11 bases in between. CDR3 sequence (DNA): TGTGCCAGTAGATCCGGCGGGGATGAAAAACTGTTTTTT. Translation: CASRSGGDEKLFF.

The chain is built from TRBV20-1 and TRBJ1-2, with 8 bases lining up with TRBD1. This CDR3 contains 15 residues. Per the germline V gene, CDR1 is DFQATT and CDR2 is SNEGSKA (reference sequence). V lost 3 bases, J lost 5 bases, and 11 bases stayed unmatched. The CDR3 here is CSASQQGALGYGYTF. The CDR3 nucleotides are TGCAGTGCTAGTCAGCAGGGGGCGCTAGGGTATGGCTACACCTTC.

The chain carries TRBV6-5 and TRBJ1-6; D ambiguous. The germline CDR1 and CDR2 sequences are MNHEY and SVGAGI. There are 15 residues in the CDR3. Trimming shortened V by 6 bases and J by 5 bases, and 14 bases separated the two germline ends. This CDR3 is CASSPSGSDNSPLHF. In DNA form, the CDR3 reads TGTGCCAGCAGCCCCTCGGGAAGCGATAATTCACCCCTCCACTTT.

This chain joins TRBV19 and TRBJ2-1; 10 bases agree with TRBD2. CDR3 length: 15 amino acids. Germline lookup yields CDR1 LNHDA and CDR2 SQIVND (reference sequence). Trimming at V came to 2 bases and at J to 5 bases, leaving 3 bases not matched to a gene. The CDR3 is CASSIIAGGHNEQFF. The CDR3 region has the DNA TGTGCCAGTAGTATAATAGCGGGAGGCCACAATGAGCAGTTCTTC.

V usage is TRBV9 and J usage is TRBJ1-2; D unclear. The CDR3 loop spans 14 amino acids. V lost 6 bases and J lost 0, with 12 bases in between. Germline CDR1 is SGDLS and CDR2 is YYNGEE. CDR3 sequence (DNA): TGTGCCAGCACCAATGGACCGGCTAACTATGGCTACACCTTC. Its protein product is CASTNGPANYGYTF.

The V gene is TRBV5-1, the J gene TRBJ2-5; 9 bases are shared with TRBD2. The CDR3 runs to 16 residues. Germline V lookup: CDR1 SGHRS, CDR2 YFSETQ. The V and J ends lost 0 bases and 5 bases, in that order; junction bases with no gene match: 8. CDR3 sequence: CASSLAVAGARETQYF. The CDR3 DNA sequence: TGCGCCAGCAGCTTGGCCGTAGCGGGAGCAAGGGAGACCCAGTACTTC.

The chain recombines TRBV19 with TRBJ2-7; 10 nucleotides line up with TRBD1. With 5 bases clipped from V and 2 bases from J, the junction kept 3 bases outside the gene matches. The length of the CDR3 is 14 residues. The germline gives CDR1 LNHDA, CDR2 SQIVND (reference sequence). The CDR3 coding sequence is TGTGCCAGTAGTTCCGGGACAGGGGCCTACGAGCAGTACTTC. Translation gives CASSSGTGAYEQYF.

This sequence joins TRBV28 and TRBJ1-1; D is possibly TRBD1 (6 bases). Deletions cut 7 bases from V and 1 base from J, with 10 bases between. Germline loops: CDR1 MDHEN, CDR2 SYDVKM. There are 13 residues in the CDR3. The CDR3 region is CASMGTQNTEAFF. CDR3 bases: TGTGCCAGCATGGGGACACAGAACACTGAAGCTTTCTTT.

The genes are TRBV25-1 and TRBJ1-4; no clear D gene. Germline CDR1 is MGHDK and CDR2 is SYGVNS. Trimming took 1 base from V and 4 from J, leaving 13 bases between them. The CDR3 extends over 16 amino acids. The CDR3 reads CASSELWPVDNEKLFF. Here the CDR3 DNA reads TGTGCCAGCAGTGAATTGTGGCCAGTCGATAATGAAAAACTGTTTTTT.

The chain couples TRBV18 to TRBJ2-7; 7 bases map to TRBD1. CDR1 KGHSH and CDR2 LQKENI come from the germline V gene. V lost 2 bases to trimming and J lost 3 bases; unmatched junction nucleotides: 13. The CDR3 extends over 17 amino acids. CDR3 sequence: CASSPFADRVRSYEQYF. The CDR3 DNA reads as TGTGCCAGCTCACCATTCGCAGACAGGGTGAGAAGCTACGAGCAGTACTTC.

The chain combines TRBV2 with TRBJ2-2; 11 nucleotides align to TRBD2. J lost 4 bases, V lost 10 bases, and 5 bases had no gene match. Germline values: CDR1 SNHLY, CDR2 FYNNEI. This CDR3 region has 14 residues. The CDR3 region is CATLAGGPTGELFF. The CDR3 DNA sequence: TGTGCCACATTAGCGGGAGGGCCCACCGGGGAGCTGTTTTTT.

This chain joins TRBV3-1 (or the pseudogene TRBV3-2) and TRBJ2-2; D is undetermined. V gave up 1 base and J gave up 6 bases, with 6 bases separating them. Looked up from germline, CDR1 is LGHDT and CDR2 is YNNKEL (reference sequence). This CDR3 is 13 amino acids long. CDR3 bases: TGTGCCAGCAGCCAAGGACGGGCCGGGGAGCTGTTTTTT. This gives the protein CASSQGRAGELFF.